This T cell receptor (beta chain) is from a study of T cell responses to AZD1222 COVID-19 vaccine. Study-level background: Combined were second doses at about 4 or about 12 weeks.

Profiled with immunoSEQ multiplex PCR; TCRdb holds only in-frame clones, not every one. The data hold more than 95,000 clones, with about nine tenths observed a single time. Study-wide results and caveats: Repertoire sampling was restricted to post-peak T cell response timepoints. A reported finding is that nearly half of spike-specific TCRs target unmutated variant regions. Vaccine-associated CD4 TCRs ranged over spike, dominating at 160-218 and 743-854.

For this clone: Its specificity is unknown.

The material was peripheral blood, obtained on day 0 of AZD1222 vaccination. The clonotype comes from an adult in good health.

The CDR3 DNA reads TGTGCCAGCAGCCAAGGGGCCCGGAATTCACCCCTCCACTTT. Amino acid sequence: CASSQGARNSPLHF. The chain links TRBV3-1 (or the pseudogene TRBV3-2) to TRBJ1-6; D unclear. CDR3 length equals 14 residues. Trimming removed 1 base at V and 7 bases at J, with 8 bases between. The germline V gene has CDR1 LGHDT and CDR2 YNNKEL (reference sequence).